This T cell receptor beta chain was identified during a study of a mutant IDH1 vaccine in newly diagnosed glioma. About the study: Patients, over weeks 1, 3, 5, 7, 11, 15, 19 and 23, received a total of eight vaccinations. Patients began vaccination 4-6 weeks after radiotherapy alone, or with temozolomide cycles.

The protocol was immunoSEQ multiplex PCR, while the TCRdb copy is restricted to in-frame clones and leaves out a portion. This table holds tens of thousands of clones, about 90% found once. About this clone: Its target is not known.

Stated time point: week 23, last vaccination. One vaccine dose held 300 ug of mutant IDH1 20-mer peptide and came with topical imiquimod. Those who donated had recent WHO grade 3 or 4 IDH1-mutant, ATRX-lost astrocytomas. The germline V gene encodes CDR1 LNHDA and CDR2 SQIVND (reference sequence). This CDR3 comprises 14 residues. With 6 bases clipped from V and 5 bases from J, the junction kept 5 bases outside the gene matches. The V call is TRBV19, the J call TRBJ2-1; 9 bases line up with TRBD1. The sequence was collected from a man aged 40-50 years with glioma. This specimen was PBMCs, taken from a glioma patient whose treatment included an IDH1 peptide vaccine. CDR3 sequence (DNA): TGTGCCAGTAGGCGACAGGGGGGGAACAATGAGCAGTTCTTC. Protein: CASRRQGGNNEQFF. The whole variable domain, remainder taken from reference TRBV19 and TRBJ2-1, is DGGITQSPKYLFRKEGQNVTLSCEQNLNHDAMYWYRQDPGQGLRLIYYSQIVNDFQKGDIAEGYSVSREKKESFPLTVTSAQKNPTAFYLCASRRQGGNNEQFFGPGTRLTVL.